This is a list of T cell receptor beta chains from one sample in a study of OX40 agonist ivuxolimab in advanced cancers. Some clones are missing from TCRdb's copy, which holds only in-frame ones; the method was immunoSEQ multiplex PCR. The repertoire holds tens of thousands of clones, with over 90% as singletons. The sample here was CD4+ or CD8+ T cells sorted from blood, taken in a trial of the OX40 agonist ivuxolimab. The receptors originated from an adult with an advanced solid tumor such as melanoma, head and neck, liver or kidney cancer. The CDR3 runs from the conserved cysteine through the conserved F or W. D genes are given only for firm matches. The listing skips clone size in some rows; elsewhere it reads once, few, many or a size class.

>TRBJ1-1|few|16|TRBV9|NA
CASSPHHRVGHTEAFF
TGTGCCAGCAGCCCCCACCACAGGGTTGGACACACTGAAGCTTTCTTT
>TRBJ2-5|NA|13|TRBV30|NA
CAWNRRTQETQYF
TGTGCCTGGAATCGGAGGACCCAAGAGACCCAGTACTTC
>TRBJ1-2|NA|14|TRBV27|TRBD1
CASSPGQYVHGYTF
TGTGCCAGCAGTCCGGGACAGTACGTCCATGGCTACACCTTC
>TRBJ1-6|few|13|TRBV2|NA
CASSDRTNSPLHF
TGTGCCAGCAGTGACAGAACAAATTCACCCCTCCACTTT
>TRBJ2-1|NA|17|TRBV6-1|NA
CASSEPVDSISYNEQFF
TGTGCCAGCAGTGAACCGGTGGACAGCATCTCCTACAATGAGCAGTTCTTC
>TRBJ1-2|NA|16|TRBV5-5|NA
CASSFRDGAPSYGYTF
TGTGCCAGCAGCTTCCGGGACGGAGCCCCTTCCTATGGCTACACCTTC
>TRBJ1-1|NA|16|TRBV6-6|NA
CASSYSKDTLNTEAFF
TGTGCCAGCAGTTACTCGAAGGACACCTTGAACACTGAAGCTTTCTTT
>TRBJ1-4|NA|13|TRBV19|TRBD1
CASSITGGEKLFF
TGTGCCAGTAGTATCACAGGGGGCGAAAAACTGTTTTTT
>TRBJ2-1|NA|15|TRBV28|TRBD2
CASSTSGRVYNEQFF
TGTGCCAGCAGCACTAGCGGGAGAGTTTACAATGAGCAGTTCTTC
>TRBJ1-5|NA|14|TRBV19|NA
CASSHGGANQPQHF
TGTGCCAGTAGTCATGGGGGGGCGAATCAGCCCCAGCATTTT
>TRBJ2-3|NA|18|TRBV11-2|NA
CASSLDKYSDFSTDTQYF
TGTGCCAGCAGCTTAGATAAGTACAGCGACTTTAGCACAGATACGCAGTATTTT
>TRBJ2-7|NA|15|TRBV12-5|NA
CASGKTSSVFYEQYF
TGTGCTAGTGGCAAAACCTCTAGCGTTTTCTACGAGCAGTACTTC
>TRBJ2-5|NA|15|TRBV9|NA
CASSVGIGQGETQYF
TGTGCCAGCAGCGTAGGAATCGGGCAGGGAGAGACCCAGTACTTC
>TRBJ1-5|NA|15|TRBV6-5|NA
CASSYSAGGNQPQHF
TGTGCCAGCAGTTACTCGGCAGGGGGCAATCAGCCCCAGCATTTT
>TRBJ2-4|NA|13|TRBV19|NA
CASSISPRGDQYF
TGTGCCAGTAGTATAAGCCCCAGGGGGGATCAGTACTTC
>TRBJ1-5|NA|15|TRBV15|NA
CATSRSTGNNQPQHF
TGTGCCACCAGCAGGTCAACAGGGAACAATCAGCCCCAGCATTTT
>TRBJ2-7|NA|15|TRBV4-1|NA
CASSLTRDPTYEQYF
TGCGCCAGCAGCCTCACCCGGGACCCTACCTACGAGCAGTACTTC
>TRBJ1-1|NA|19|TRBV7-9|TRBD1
CASSLASDRGRGRNTEAFF
TGTGCCAGCAGCTTAGCATCCGACAGGGGGCGCGGGCGGAACACTGAAGCTTTCTTT
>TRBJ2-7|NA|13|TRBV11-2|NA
CASSFDLGYEQYF
TGTGCCAGCAGCTTCGACTTGGGCTACGAGCAGTACTTC
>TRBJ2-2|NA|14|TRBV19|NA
CASRPGPYTGELFF
TGTGCCAGTAGGCCCGGGCCATACACCGGGGAGCTGTTTTTT
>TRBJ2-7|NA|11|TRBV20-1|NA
CSAQQGREQYF
TGCAGTGCTCAACAAGGGCGGGAGCAGTACTTC
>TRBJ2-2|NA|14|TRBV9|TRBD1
CASSEDRGTGELFF
TGTGCCAGCAGCGAGGACAGGGGTACCGGGGAGCTGTTTTTT
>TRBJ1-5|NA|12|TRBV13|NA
CASSSGSQPQHF
TGTGCCAGCAGCTCAGGGAGTCAGCCCCAGCATTTT
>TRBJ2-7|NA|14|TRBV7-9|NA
CASSPSPGSYEQYF
TGTGCCAGCAGTCCTTCACCTGGTTCCTACGAGCAGTACTTC
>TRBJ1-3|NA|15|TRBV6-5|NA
CASSYSTGIGNTIYF
TGTGCCAGCAGTTACTCGACGGGCATAGGAAACACCATATATTTT
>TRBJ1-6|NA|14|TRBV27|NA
CASSLPQRGSPLHF
TGTGCCAGCAGTCTTCCACAACGGGGTTCACCCCTCCACTTT